This T cell receptor beta chain was observed in a study of blood T cells in healthy people across ages. Through a sample-barcoded 5' primer and a J-beta primer mix, a second PCR was run for about 6 to 12 cycles. TCRdb independently ran MiXCR on the 5' RACE reads; one entry per CDR3 protein. Of 1 million or so distinct CDR3 sequences in the sample, more than 35% were seen once. Study results and caveats: Aged donors had fewer naive CD4+ cells and lower diversity than long-lived donors. A roughly linear fall in TCR beta diversity per million T cells was seen with increasing age.

This CDR3 has 16 residues. J lost 2 bases, V lost 3 bases, and 7 bases had no gene match. With respect to this clonotype: The antigen remains undetermined.

J is TRBJ1-1 and V is TRBV12-3 or TRBV12-4; 9 bases fit TRBD1. This TCR was sampled from a woman aged 55-70 years in good health. The sample comprised blood. In DNA form, the CDR3 reads TGTGCCAGCAGTTTGGGACAGGGAGGAGGTAACACTGAAGCTTTCTTT. Its protein is CASSLGQGGGNTEAFF.